Many counts were recorded for the clone carrying this T cell receptor (beta chain). Because this beta chain is a stray read in a library intended to capture alpha chains, its abundance should not be given much weight. CDR3 length: 14 amino acids. Germline V gene sequence: CDR1 MNHEY, CDR2 SVGAGI. V lost 4 bases to trimming and J lost 12 bases, with 18 bases between them. Time point indicated: sample taken at primary tumor resection. Whole RNA was taken from tumor, nontumor lung or frozen PBMC; it was then sequenced unsorted. This record belongs to a study of spatial heterogeneity in lung cancer. A distinct unique molecular identifier was carried by each TCR cDNA molecule. MiXCR, applied by TCRdb to the 5' RACE reads, yields one record per CDR3 protein. The sample lists about 13,000 distinct CDR3 sequences, 5.2% seen once, with roughly 35% in the top ten.

V gene TRBV6-5 combines with J gene TRBJ1-4; D is perhaps TRBD1 (5 bases). This TCR derives from a human donor with early-stage non-small cell lung cancer. The sample here was lung tumor tissue, taken at surgery. DNA for the CDR3: TGTGCCAGCAGTTCCGGGGGATTCTCACGGGAACTGTTTTTT. Encoded protein: CASSSGGFSRELFF.